The 12 T cell receptor beta chains below come from one sample, sequenced in a study of blood T cell repertoires in COVID-19. Measured with immunoSEQ multiplex PCR; TCRdb has only the in-frame clones, and not every one. The sample consists of roughly 300,000 clones, 65% to 90% of them appearing once. The sample taken for sequencing was PBMCs or T cells enriched from blood (not recorded which). These receptors were obtained from a woman aged 40 to 50 with acute COVID-19.

The genes are TRBV27 and TRBJ1-2; 8 positions match TRBD1. CDR3 length: 16 amino acids. V shed 3 bases and J 8 bases; nucleotides not matched to a gene: 14. Germline CDR1 is MNHEY and CDR2 is SMNVEV (reference sequence). The CDR3 DNA is TGTGCCAGCAGTTTCACAGGGGTCCAGGGGGCATACGGCTACACCTTC. Translating it yields CASSFTGVQGAYGYTF.

V is TRBV27 and J is TRBJ2-3, with 7 bases aligning to TRBD1. After removal of 6 bases from V and 2 bases from J, the junction contained 11 bases not matched to a gene. The germline V gene encodes CDR1 MNHEY and CDR2 SMNVEV (reference sequence). The CDR3 is made up of 16 amino acids. CDR3 sequence: CASRRGGAGSTDTQYF. The CDR3 DNA reads TGTGCCAGCAGACGAGGGGGCGCAGGGTCCACAGATACGCAGTATTTT.

The genes are TRBV6-2 or TRBV6-3 and TRBJ1-2; 7 bases agree with TRBD1. Germline V gene data show CDR1 as MNHEY and CDR2 as SVGEGT. The CDR3 consists of 12 residues. V shed 5 bases and J 6 bases; nucleotides not matched to a gene: 3. CDR3 sequence reads: CASSRQGHGYTF. The CDR3 bases are TGTGCCAGCAGTCGACAGGGTCATGGCTACACCTTC.

The rearrangement links TRBV19 to TRBJ1-2, with 11 bases identical to TRBD1. CDR3 length: 15 amino acids. The V gene end was trimmed by 5 bases and the J gene end by 6 bases; junction bases not matched to a gene: 8. Per the germline V gene, CDR1 is LNHDA and CDR2 is SQIVND (reference sequence). CDR3 coding DNA: TGTGCCAGTAGTTCCCGGACAGGGGGCGGTGATGGCTACACCTTC. This sequence encodes CASSSRTGGGDGYTF.

The chain joins TRBV7-3 to TRBJ2-5, with a possible D match to TRBD1 (5 bases). The CDR3 contains 15 residues. Trimming cost V 4 bases and J 5 bases, with 17 bases left between them. CDR1 is SGHTA and CDR2 is FQGTGA in the germline V gene. Here the CDR3 reads CASSSRGRLPETQYF. As DNA, the CDR3 is TGTGCCAGCAGCTCTAGGGGCAGACTGCCGGAGACCCAGTACTTC.

The rearrangement links TRBV9 to TRBJ2-3, with D possibly TRBD2 on 6 matching bases. Trimming removed 0 bases at V and 6 bases at J, with 11 bases between. In germline, CDR1 is SGDLS, CDR2 YYNGEE. The CDR3 is 14 amino acids. The CDR3 sequence: CASSVETRSDTQYF. The CDR3 DNA follows: TGTGCCAGCAGCGTAGAGACTAGATCGGATACGCAGTATTTT.

The chain links TRBV2 to TRBJ2-1; TRBD2 matches 8 bases. With V trimmed by 7 bases and J by 4 bases, 9 bases remained unmatched. This CDR3 comprises 15 residues. CDR1 and CDR2 (germline): SNHLY, FYNNEI. The CDR3 DNA reads TGTGCCAGCAAGAGCGGGAGAGGCGCGTACAATGAGCAGTTCTTC. Protein sequence: CASKSGRGAYNEQFF.

The chain links TRBV10-3 to TRBJ1-2, with 8 bases aligning to TRBD1. The CDR3 runs 13 residues. Germline assignment: CDR1 ENHRY and CDR2 SYGVKD. With V trimmed by 10 bases and J by 2 bases, 6 bases remained unmatched. CDR3 in DNA: TGTGCCACCGGGACAGGCGAAAACTATGGCTACACCTTC. Residues: CATGTGENYGYTF.

The rearrangement uses TRBV3-1 (or the pseudogene TRBV3-2) and TRBJ1-4; unclear D gene. CDR1 is LGHDT and CDR2 is YNNKEL in the germline V gene (reference sequence). V was shortened by 4 bases and J by 7 bases, with 10 bases between the two germline ends. The CDR3 consists of 13 residues. DNA of the CDR3: TGTGCCAGCAGCCTACTGGTTGGTGAAAAACTGTTTTTT. Amino acids: CASSLLVGEKLFF.

The rearrangement links TRBV5-4 to TRBJ1-1; a weak D match, TRBD1 (6 bases). The germline V gene has CDR1 SGHNT and CDR2 YYREEE (reference sequence). The CDR3 runs 17 residues. Trimming pared 1 base from V and 4 bases from J, leaving 20 bases between. CDR3 sequence reads: CASSLKQGSSVVTEAFF. In DNA form, the CDR3 reads TGTGCCAGCAGCTTGAAACAGGGATCTTCGGTCGTCACTGAAGCTTTCTTT.

The chain uses TRBV11-2 and TRBJ1-4, with 7 bases lining up with TRBD1. The junction had 13 bases not matched to a gene; V was cut back by 5 bases and J by 7 bases. Germline lookup yields CDR1 SGHAT and CDR2 FQNNGV. This CDR3 comprises 16 residues. The chain's CDR3 is CASSALRGGGGEKLFF. Here the CDR3 DNA reads TGTGCCAGCAGCGCTTTGAGAGGAGGGGGCGGTGAAAAACTGTTTTTT.

The J gene is TRBJ1-2, the V gene TRBV5-1; 9 bases map to TRBD1. The V and J ends lost 4 bases and 4 bases, in that order; junction bases with no gene match: 11. In germline, CDR1 is SGHRS, CDR2 YFSETQ. This CDR3 comprises 16 residues. The CDR3 nucleotides are TGCGCCAGCAGCGTCCTCAGACAGGGGGAGACCTATGGCTACACCTTC. Protein: CASSVLRQGETYGYTF.